One sample yielded the 19 T cell receptor beta chains listed below, sequenced in a study of post-analysis software for immune sequencing data. Overall study results and limits: Controls had lower frequencies than patients of four or five TRBV segments, which included TRBV5-6, TRBV5-1 and TRBV20-1.

Carried by the TCR beta cDNA libraries were unique molecular identifiers. From the PCR reads, TCRdb called clonotypes with MiXCR, one entry per CDR3 protein. This sample yields some 690,000 distinct CDR3 sequences, of which 30% are seen a single time; around 0.56% belongs to the top ten. For these TCRs, the target antigens are not known. Sequenced: blood. The receptor set was obtained from a girl aged 10-17 years with multiple sclerosis.

The J gene is TRBJ2-4, the V gene TRBV28; TRBD1 aligns across 9 bases. Germline CDR1 and CDR2: MDHEN and SYDVKM. The CDR3 loop spans 13 amino acids. With 6 bases clipped from V and 8 bases from J, the junction kept 5 bases outside the gene matches. The CDR3 nucleotides read TGTGCCAGCAGGGGACAGGGCTGGGACATTCAGTACTTC. Translating gives CASRGQGWDIQYF.

The chain combines TRBV20-1 with TRBJ2-4, with a tentative D call TRBD1 (6 bases). CDR1 and CDR2 from the germline V gene are DFQATT and SNEGSKA (reference sequence). Between the trimmed V and J ends, which lost 5 bases and 13 bases, there was a span of 21 bases. The CDR3 has 13 residues. CDR3 sequence reads: CSARGHQTEEQYF. The CDR3 region has the DNA TGCAGTGCTCGGGGACATCAGACGGAGGAGCAGTACTTC.

J is TRBJ2-2 and V is TRBV9; D is unclear. Trimming shortened V by 4 bases and J by 6 bases, and 19 bases separated the two germline ends. Germline loops: CDR1 SGDLS, CDR2 YYNGEE. The CDR3 sequence is 16 residues long. CDR3 protein: CASSPRSSSEAGELFF. CDR3 DNA sequence: TGTGCCAGCAGCCCCCGGAGTAGCAGCGAAGCCGGGGAGCTGTTTTTT.

V and J are TRBV20-1 and TRBJ1-5; D is undetermined. The CDR3 sequence is 14 residues long. Looked up from germline, CDR1 is DFQATT and CDR2 is SNEGSKA (reference sequence). V was clipped by 3 bases and J by 1 base, with 10 bases between them. CDR3 protein: CSARNRISNQPQHF. The CDR3, as DNA: TGCAGTGCTAGGAACAGAATAAGCAATCAGCCCCAGCATTTT.

This clonotype was observed at least ten times. The chain links TRBV29-1 to TRBJ1-2; no definite D call. Per the germline V gene, CDR1 is SQVTM and CDR2 is ANQGSEA. CDR3 length: 12 residues. V was trimmed by 2 bases and J by 3 bases, leaving 7 bases between them. Here the CDR3 reads CSVEWGDYGYTF. Here the CDR3 DNA reads TGCAGCGTTGAATGGGGAGACTATGGCTACACCTTC.

V is TRBV20-1 and J is TRBJ2-5; tentatively, D is TRBD1 or TRBD2 (5 bases each). CDR1 is DFQATT and CDR2 is SNEGSKA in the germline V gene (reference sequence). CDR3 length: 11 amino acids. V dropped 2 bases and J dropped 11 bases, with 12 bases sitting between them. As DNA, the CDR3 is TGCAGTGCTAGAAACCAAGGGGAGCAGTACTTC. As protein: CSARNQGEQYF.

This clonotype has just a few counts. CDR3 protein: CASSQDLLGDRGYTF. DNA for the CDR3: TGCGCCAGCAGCCAAGATCTTCTAGGGGATCGTGGCTACACCTTC. V and J are TRBV4-3 and TRBJ1-2, with D possibly being TRBD1 (5 bases). V was cut by 0 bases and J by 7 bases, with 15 bases left in between. Germline CDR1 and CDR2: LGHNA and YSLEER. The CDR3 length is 15 residues.

This chain links TRBV27 with TRBJ2-4; 7 nucleotides align to TRBD1. The J call may be in error: the DNA end matches TRBJ2-7 better. Germline-derived CDR1 and CDR2 are MNHEY and SMNVEV (reference sequence). The CDR3 sequence is 14 residues long. CDR3: CASSPGQTNYEQYF. CDR3 bases: TGTGCCAGCAGCCCGGGACAGACTAACTACGAGCAGTACTTC.

Comments on this clonotype: A junction boundary mismatches the germline segment, possibly from a read error. The chain uses TRBV11-2 and TRBJ2-1, with TRBD1 matching 8 bases. This CDR3 spans 15 amino acids. Germline CDR1 is SGHAT and CDR2 is FQNNGV. The CDR3, as DNA: TGTGCCAACAGCCCGGACAGGGCCGGCTACAATGAGCAGTTCTTC. Translation: CANSPDRAGYNEQFF.

In its sample, this clonotype was seen a few times. V is TRBV20-1 and J is TRBJ2-1, with TRBD1 identical over 7 bases. Trimming took 1 base from V and 12 from J; bases not matched to a gene: 3. The CDR3 has 11 amino acids. Looked up from germline, CDR1 is DFQATT and CDR2 is SNEGSKA (reference sequence). The CDR3 nucleotides read TGCAGTGCTAGAGGCCGGGACAGGCAGTTCTTC. Its translation: CSARGRDRQFF.

J is TRBJ1-3 and V is TRBV7-2; 7 bases agree with TRBD1. J was trimmed by 5 bases and V by 1 base; bases with no gene match: 5. The CDR3 length is 15 residues. Germline V gives CDR1 SGHTA, CDR2 FQGNSA. Here the CDR3 DNA reads TGTGCCAGCAGCTTAGGAGGGGGCAATAGAAACACCATATATTTT. Its translation: CASSLGGGNRNTIYF.

This chain uses TRBV20-1 with TRBJ2-7; D ambiguous. Per the germline V gene, CDR1 is DFQATT and CDR2 is SNEGSKA (reference sequence). Trimming removed 0 bases from V and 0 bases from J, with 9 bases in between. CDR3 length: 14 amino acids. The CDR3: CSARDARTSYEQYF. The CDR3 nucleotides read TGCAGTGCTAGAGATGCCAGGACCTCCTACGAGCAGTACTTC.

This clonotype came up a few times. This chain connects TRBV11-2 to TRBJ2-5; 8 nucleotides align to TRBD1. CDR1 is SGHAT and CDR2 is FQNNGV in the germline V gene. V shed 5 bases and J 5 bases; nucleotides not matched to a gene: 13. The CDR3 has 16 amino acids. In DNA, the CDR3 is TGTGCCAGCAGCCGGACAGGGTTTGGGAAGGGGGAGACCCAGTACTTC. The encoded protein is CASSRTGFGKGETQYF.

This clonotype showed up just a few times. The rearrangement links TRBV29-1 to TRBJ1-1; D unresolved. This CDR3 is 12 amino acids long. Germline V gene data show CDR1 as SQVTM and CDR2 as ANQGSEA. The V end was cut by 7 bases, the J end by 4 bases, with 13 bases between. The CDR3 loop reads CSALRTTTEAFF. The CDR3 DNA reads TGCAGCGCGCTCCGAACCACCACTGAAGCTTTCTTT.

This clonotype was recorded at least ten times. The V call is TRBV24-1, the J call TRBJ2-3; TRBD1 agrees at 9 bases. Trimming removed 3 bases from V and 5 bases from J; junction bases left unmatched: 11. CDR3 length equals 17 residues. Looked up from germline, CDR1 is KGHDR and CDR2 is SFDVKD. CDR3 sequence: CATSDRTNRGLKDTQYF. Here the CDR3 DNA reads TGTGCCACCAGTGATCGGACCAACAGGGGGCTGAAAGATACGCAGTATTTT.

This clonotype came up a few times. The chain has TRBV12-3 or TRBV12-4 and TRBJ2-1; D perhaps matches TRBD1 (6 bases). This CDR3 has 13 residues. V was cut by 6 bases and J by 8 bases, with 14 bases left in between. This CDR3 reads CASRASRGDEQFF. In DNA, the CDR3 is TGTGCCAGCAGAGCTAGCAGGGGTGATGAGCAGTTCTTC.

This clonotype was seen a handful of times. The rearrangement joins TRBV5-1 to TRBJ2-5; 7 bases agree with TRBD2. Germline CDR1 and CDR2: SGHRS and YFSETQ. The J segment lost 4 bases and the V segment lost 0 bases, leaving 6 bases of the junction unmatched. This CDR3 is built from 15 residues. The CDR3 bases are TGCGCCAGCAGCTTGGTGGGGCGGGAGTCAGAGACCCAGTACTTC. It is translated as CASSLVGRESETQYF. Complete variable domain (other parts from reference TRBV5-1 and TRBJ2-5): KAGVTQTPRYLIKTRGQQVTLSCSPISGHRSVSWYQQTPGQGLQFLFEYFSETQRNKGNFPGRFSGRQFSNSRSEMNVSTLELGDSALYLCASSLVGRESETQYFGPGTRLLVL.

The rearrangement links TRBV20-1 to TRBJ2-1; D is ambiguous. CDR1 and CDR2 (germline): DFQATT, SNEGSKA (reference sequence). The V end was cut by 4 bases, the J end by 0 bases, with 22 bases between. The CDR3 consists of 18 residues. This chain's CDR3 is CSATSSWLASSSYNEQFF. CDR3 nucleotides: TGCAGTGCTACCTCCTCGTGGTTGGCGTCCAGCTCCTACAATGAGCAGTTCTTC.

This chain connects TRBV20-1 to TRBJ2-3, with a tentative D call TRBD2 (5 bases). From germline, CDR1 is DFQATT and CDR2 SNEGSKA (reference sequence). The CDR3 is 14 residues long. The germline V and J ends were trimmed by 1 base and 7 bases, with 15 bases remaining between them. The CDR3 is CSARVDSSSNTQYF. CDR3 coding DNA: TGCAGTGCTAGAGTGGACTCATCCAGTAATACGCAGTATTTT.